This TCR beta chain was retrieved from a study of T cell responses to AZD1222 COVID-19 vaccine. The method was immunoSEQ multiplex PCR; TCRdb's version includes in-frame clones alone and lacks a portion of them. The top ten clones hold more than 5% of a sample with approximately 93,000 clones, about nine tenths of them seen once. V shed 4 bases and J 4 bases; nucleotides not matched to a gene: 3. Germline V gene sequence: CDR1 KGHDR, CDR2 SFDVKD. This CDR3 has 14 amino acids. This chain links TRBV24-1 with TRBJ1-5, with TRBD1 identical over 7 bases. This TCR was sampled from an adult who received the AZD1222 COVID-19 vaccine. The sample in question was peripheral blood, obtained 28 days after the second AZD1222 dose. The CDR3 sequence is CATSDSRGNQPQHF. The DNA for the CDR3 is TGTGCCACCAGTGACTCCAGGGGGAATCAGCCCCAGCATTTT.